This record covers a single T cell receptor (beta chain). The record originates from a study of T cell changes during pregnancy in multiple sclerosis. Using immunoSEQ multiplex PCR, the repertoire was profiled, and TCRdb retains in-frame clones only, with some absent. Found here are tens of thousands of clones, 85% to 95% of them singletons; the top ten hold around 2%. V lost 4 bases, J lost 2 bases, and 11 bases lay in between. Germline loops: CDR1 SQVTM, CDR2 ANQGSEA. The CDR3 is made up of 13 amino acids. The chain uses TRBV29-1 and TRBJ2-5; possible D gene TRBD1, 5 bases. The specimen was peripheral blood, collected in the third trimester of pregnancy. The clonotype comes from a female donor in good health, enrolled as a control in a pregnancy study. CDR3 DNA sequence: TGCAGCGTTGCTAGACAGACACAAGAGACCCAGTACTTC. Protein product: CSVARQTQETQYF.